The next 17 T cell receptor beta chains were all read from a single sample in a study of T cells in Graves' hyperthyroidism and ophthalmopathy. TCR beta CDR3 regions were amplified from RNA. HTBI primers were the set used in a first-round RT-PCR of the TCR CDR3. MiXCR was run by TCRdb on the multiplex PCR reads, yielding one entry per CDR3 protein. The sample shows roughly 56,000 distinct CDR3 sequences, around half of them seen only once. The sequenced material came from blood. The source is a woman between 25 and 40 years old with Graves' ophthalmopathy.

In this sample, this clonotype turned up many times. J is TRBJ2-1 and V is TRBV28; the D gene is possibly TRBD2 (6 bases). The V end lost 6 bases, the J end lost 8 bases, and 17 bases lay between the germline ends. CDR3 size: 14 residues. CDR1 and CDR2 from the germline V gene are MDHEN and SYDVKM. CDR3: CASSRGLLAYEQFF. CDR3 bases: TGTGCCAGCAGCCGAGGGTTACTAGCCTATGAGCAGTTCTTC.

This clonotype was found many times. The rearrangement uses TRBV7-3 and TRBJ2-3; 8 nucleotides match TRBD2. In germline, CDR1 is SGHTA, CDR2 FQGTGA. V lost 5 bases and J lost 4; bases outside the gene matches: 5. This CDR3 is built from 14 residues. In DNA form, the CDR3 reads TGTGCCAGCAGCCTCGGGACTAGTTCAGATACGCAGTATTTT. This codes for CASSLGTSSDTQYF.

The chain is built from TRBV25-1 and TRBJ2-5; 13 bases map to TRBD2. Germline CDR1 is MGHDK and CDR2 is SYGVNS. This CDR3 contains 18 residues. V was pared by 4 bases and J by 2 bases, with 10 bases of the junction left unmatched. The CDR3 region is CASSALLAGGPEQETQYF. As DNA, the CDR3 is TGTGCCAGCAGTGCCTTACTAGCGGGAGGGCCGGAGCAAGAGACCCAGTACTTC.

To note about this clonotype: Because the CDR3 is missing its conserved closing phenylalanine or tryptophan, this is likely a read error. The chain has TRBV6-9 and TRBJ2-1; D may be TRBD1 (6 bases). This CDR3 has 16 amino acids. V was shortened by 2 bases and J by 4 bases, with 15 bases between the two germline ends. Looked up from germline, CDR1 is MNHGY and CDR2 is SVAAGI. The CDR3 DNA reads TGTGCCAGCAGTTATCTCCTGGACAGTTTATACAATGAGCAGTTCTCC. Its protein product is CASSYLLDSLYNEQFS.

J is TRBJ2-7 and V is TRBV6-1; TRBD1 matches at 10 bases. Germline V gene sequence: CDR1 MNHNS, CDR2 SASEGT. The CDR3 is 13 residues long. CDR3 region: CTSRGTGAYEQYV. The CDR3 DNA reads TGTACCAGCAGGGGGACAGGGGCGTACGAGCAGTACGTC.

The table lists this clonotype with many counts. The chain has TRBV2 and TRBJ1-1; maybe TRBD1 (5 bases). CDR3 length: 13 amino acids. Germline V CDR1 and CDR2: SNHLY, FYNNEI. Trimming stripped 6 bases from V and 2 bases from J, with 10 bases between. The CDR3 is CASSRDSNTEAFF. The DNA for the CDR3 is TGTGCCAGCAGCCGTGACAGTAACACTGAAGCTTTCTTT. Variable domain in full (rest from reference TRBV2 and TRBJ1-1): EPEVTQTPSHQVTQMGQEVILRCVPISNHLYFYWYRQILGQKVEFLVSFYNNEISEKSEIFDDQFSVERPDGSNFTLKIRSTKLEDSAMYFCASSRDSNTEAFFGQGTRLTVV.

A note on this clonotype: No conserved phenylalanine or tryptophan ends this CDR3, so it is likely a read error. The chain joins TRBV12-3 or TRBV12-4 to TRBJ2-7, with D perhaps matching TRBD2 (5 bases). The CDR3 contains 14 residues. CDR3 DNA: TGTGCCAGCAATTTAACCCAACTACGAGCGGACCAGTACCTC. It yields the protein CASNLTQLRADQYL.

There are a few counts of this clonotype. The chain has TRBV3-1 and TRBJ1-5, with a weak D call TRBD1 (6 bases). This CDR3 region has 15 residues. V lost 0 bases and J 6 bases, leaving 12 bases between the germline ends. Germline CDR1 reads LGHDT; CDR2 reads YNNKEL (reference sequence). The CDR3 spells CASSQDGGGGQPQHF. The CDR3 region has the DNA TGTGCCAGCAGCCAAGATGGGGGGGGCGGTCAGCCCCAGCATTTT. Full variable domain (rest looked up from reference TRBV3-1 and TRBJ1-5): DTAVSQTPKYLVTQMGNDKSIKCEQNLGHDTMYWYKQDSKKFLKIMFSYNNKELIINETVPNRFSPKSPDKAHLNLHINSLELGDSAVYFCASSQDGGGGQPQHFGDGTRLSIL.

This clonotype was observed many times. This chain links TRBV5-6 with TRBJ2-1; D unresolved. The CDR3 has 14 amino acids. Trimming stripped 0 bases from V and 1 base from J, with 5 bases between. CDR1 and CDR2 (germline): SGHDT, YYEEEE. For the CDR3, the DNA is TGTGCCAGCAGCTTGGTGGGTTCCTACAATGAGCAGTTCTTC. This codes for CASSLVGSYNEQFF. Based on the CDR3 plus reference TRBV5-6 and TRBJ2-1, the full variable domain is DAGVTQSPTHLIKTRGQQVTLRCSPKSGHDTVSWYQQALGQGPQFIFQYYEEEERQRGNFPDRFSGHQFPNYSSELNVNALLLGDSALYLCASSLVGSYNEQFFGPGTRLTVL.

A few counts support this clonotype. This may arise from a read error, as a much more abundant clone is one base away. This chain connects TRBV10-2 to TRBJ2-5, with 7 nucleotides matching TRBD2. Germline-derived CDR1 and CDR2 are WSHSY and SAAADI. J lost 5 bases, V lost 1 base, and 7 bases had no gene match. The CDR3 loop spans 15 amino acids. CDR3 amino acids: CASSEFGSGGETQYF. Written as DNA, the CDR3 is TGCGCCAGCAGTGAGTTCGGGTCCGGGGGGGAGACCCAGTACTTC.

As for this clonotype: A read error may be the cause here, since a much bigger clone is one base away. V and J are TRBV19 and TRBJ2-1; the match to TRBD2 covers 13 bases. This CDR3 is 15 amino acids long. Germline V gene data show CDR1 as LNHDA and CDR2 as SQIVND (reference sequence). The DNA for the CDR3 is TGTGCCCGTAGTATTACTAGCGGGGGGGGCGGGGAGCAGTTCTTC. Translated, it gives CARSITSGGGGEQFF.

This clonotype was recorded at least ten times. The chain carries TRBV20-1 and TRBJ2-1; D might be TRBD2 (6 bases). This CDR3 region has 15 residues. Germline-derived CDR1 and CDR2 are DFQATT and SNEGSKA (reference sequence). V dropped 5 bases and J dropped 6 bases, with 20 bases sitting between them. CDR3 amino acids: CSAGKGLLGANEQFF. The CDR3 bases are TGCAGTGCTGGAAAGGGACTTCTGGGAGCCAATGAGCAGTTCTTC.

The CDR3 DNA is TGTGCCAGCAGTGATAGTAGGAAGACTAGCGGGAGAGGCGAGCAGTACTTC. Residues: CASSDSRKTSGRGEQYF. The V call is TRBV25-1, the J call TRBJ2-7, with TRBD2 matching over 12 bases. Germline CDR1 is MGHDK and CDR2 is SYGVNS. CDR3 length equals 17 residues. V lost 3 bases and J lost 6; bases outside the gene matches: 12.

This clonotype has ten or more counts. V and J are TRBV20-1 and TRBJ2-1; 12 bases are shared with TRBD2. CDR3 size: 14 residues. V shed 5 bases, J shed 3 bases, and the junction held 2 bases outside the gene matches. The germline V gene has CDR1 DFQATT and CDR2 SNEGSKA (reference sequence). In DNA form, the CDR3 reads TGCAGTGCTCAGACTAGCGGGAGCTACAATGAGCAGTTCTTC. Its translation is CSAQTSGSYNEQFF.

The rearrangement links TRBV2 to TRBJ2-1, with 8 positions matching TRBD2. Trimming cost V 6 bases and J 7 bases; bases outside gene matches: 11. CDR3 length equals 15 residues. Looked up from germline, CDR1 is SNHLY and CDR2 is FYNNEI. In DNA form, the CDR3 reads TGTGCCAGCAGGGTTCAGGGCAGCGGGGGAAATGAGCAGTTCTTC. It yields the protein CASRVQGSGGNEQFF.

This clonotype showed up just once. The chain uses TRBV29-1 and TRBJ2-2; tentative D call: TRBD1 (5 bases). This CDR3 contains 16 residues. The V gene's germline CDR1 is SQVTM and CDR2 ANQGSEA. Trimming stripped 5 bases from V and 0 bases from J, with 16 bases between. The CDR3 loop reads CSVFPPTAANTGELFF. CDR3 nucleotide sequence: TGCAGCGTTTTTCCCCCGACAGCCGCGAACACCGGGGAGCTGTTTTTT.

V and J are TRBV20-1 and TRBJ2-7; D unresolved. Germline V CDR1 and CDR2: DFQATT, SNEGSKA (reference sequence). Trimming shortened V by 0 bases and J by 9 bases, and 9 bases separated the two germline ends. The CDR3 has 11 amino acids. The CDR3: CSARDRIRQYF. As DNA, the CDR3 is TGCAGTGCTAGAGATCGGATAAGGCAGTACTTC.